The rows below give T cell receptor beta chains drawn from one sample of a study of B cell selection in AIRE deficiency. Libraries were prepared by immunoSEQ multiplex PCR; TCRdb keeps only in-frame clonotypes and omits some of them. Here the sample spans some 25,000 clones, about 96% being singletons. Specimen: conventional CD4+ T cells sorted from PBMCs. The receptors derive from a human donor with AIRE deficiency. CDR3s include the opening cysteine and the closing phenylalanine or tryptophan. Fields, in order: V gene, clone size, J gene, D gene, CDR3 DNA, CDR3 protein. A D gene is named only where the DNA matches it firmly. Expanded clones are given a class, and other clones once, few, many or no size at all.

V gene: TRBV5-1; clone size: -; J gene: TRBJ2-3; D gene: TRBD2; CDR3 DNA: TGCGCCAGCAGCTCCGGACTAGCGGGAGGGCCAGATACGCAGTATTTT; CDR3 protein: CASSSGLAGGPDTQYF
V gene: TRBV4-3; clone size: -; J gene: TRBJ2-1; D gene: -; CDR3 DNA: TGCGCCAGCAGCCAAGACGGGGGACGCCTCTCCTACAATGAGCAGTTCTTC; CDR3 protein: CASSQDGGRLSYNEQFF
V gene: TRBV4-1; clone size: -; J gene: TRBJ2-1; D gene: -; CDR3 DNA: TGCGCCAGCAGCCAAGATTTACTTACTACTGAGCAGTTCTTC; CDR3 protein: CASSQDLLTTEQFF
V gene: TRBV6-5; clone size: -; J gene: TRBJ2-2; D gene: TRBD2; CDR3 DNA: TGTGCCAGCAGTTACTCGGCCGGGGGGAACGCCGGGGAGCTGTTTTTT; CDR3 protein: CASSYSAGGNAGELFF
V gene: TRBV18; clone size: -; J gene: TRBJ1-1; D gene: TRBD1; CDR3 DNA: TGTGCCAGCTCCCATGACAGGGGCGGCACTGAAGCTTTCTTT; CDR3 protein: CASSHDRGGTEAFF
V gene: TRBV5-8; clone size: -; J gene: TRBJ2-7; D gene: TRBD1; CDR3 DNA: TGTGCCAGCAGCCCCCGGACAGGGTACTACGAGCAGTACTTC; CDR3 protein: CASSPRTGYYEQYF
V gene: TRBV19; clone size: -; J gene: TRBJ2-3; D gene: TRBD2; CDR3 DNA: TGTGCCAGTAGCCTCCTAGCGGGAGGGGCAGATACGCAGTATTTT; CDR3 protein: CASSLLAGGADTQYF
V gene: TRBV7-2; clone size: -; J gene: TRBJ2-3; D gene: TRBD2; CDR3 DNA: TGTGCCAGCAGCCCCGTGGGGGGGTCCGGAGATACGCAGTATTTT; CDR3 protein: CASSPVGGSGDTQYF
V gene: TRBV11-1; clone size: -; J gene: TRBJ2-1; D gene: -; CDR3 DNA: TGTGCCAGCAGCCATGCTTTGGGACGAGGCGGCGGGGAGCAGTTCTTC; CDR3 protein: CASSHALGRGGGEQFF
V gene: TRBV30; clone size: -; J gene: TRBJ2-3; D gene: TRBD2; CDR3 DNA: TGTGCCTGGAGCGGGACTAGAGATACGCAGTATTTT; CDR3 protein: CAWSGTRDTQYF
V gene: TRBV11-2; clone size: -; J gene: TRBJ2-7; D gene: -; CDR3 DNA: TGTGCCAGCAGCTCGACAGGATCCCGGACTAGGGGCTCCTACGAGCAGTACTTC; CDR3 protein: CASSSTGSRTRGSYEQYF
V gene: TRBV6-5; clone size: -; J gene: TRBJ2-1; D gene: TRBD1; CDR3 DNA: TGTGCCAGCAGTTACGGGACAGTTTACAATGAGCAGTTCTTC; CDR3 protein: CASSYGTVYNEQFF
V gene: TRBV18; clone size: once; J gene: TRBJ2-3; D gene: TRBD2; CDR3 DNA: TGTGCCAGCTCACCACGGAGACTAGCGGGAGAACCAGATACGCAGTATTTT; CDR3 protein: CASSPRRLAGEPDTQYF
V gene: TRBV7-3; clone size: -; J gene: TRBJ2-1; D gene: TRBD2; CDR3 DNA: TGTGCCAGCAGGTTGGGACTAGCGGGAAATGAGCAGTTCTTC; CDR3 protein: CASRLGLAGNEQFF
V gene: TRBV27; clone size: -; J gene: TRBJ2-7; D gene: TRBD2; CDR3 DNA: TGTGCCAGCAGTTTAACTAGCGGGAGGCCCTCTAACGAGCAGTACTTC; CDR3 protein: CASSLTSGRPSNEQYF
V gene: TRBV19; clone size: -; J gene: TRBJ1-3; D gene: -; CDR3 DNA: TGTGCCAGTAGTATCGCGACATTCGCTGGAAACACCATATATTTT; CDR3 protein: CASSIATFAGNTIYF
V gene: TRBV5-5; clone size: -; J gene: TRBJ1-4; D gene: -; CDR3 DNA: TGTGCCAGCAGCTTGGAGGGGGTAAAACTGTTTTTT; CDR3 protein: CASSLEGVKLFF
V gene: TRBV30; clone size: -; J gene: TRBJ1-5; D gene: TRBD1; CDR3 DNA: TGTGCCTGGAGTTTAACAGGGGATCAGCCCCAGCATTTT; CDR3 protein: CAWSLTGDQPQHF
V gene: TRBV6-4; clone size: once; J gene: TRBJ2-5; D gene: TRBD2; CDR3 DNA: TGTGCCAGCAGAAGGACTAGCGGGAGTTCGGGCGGGACCCAGTACTTC; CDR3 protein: CASRRTSGSSGGTQYF
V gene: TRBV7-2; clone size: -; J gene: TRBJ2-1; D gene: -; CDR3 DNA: TGTGCCAGCAGAGGGTCGGGTGAGCAGTTCTTC; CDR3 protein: CASRGSGEQFF
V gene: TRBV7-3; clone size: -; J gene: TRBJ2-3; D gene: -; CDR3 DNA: TGTGCCAGCAGCCCAGGACTCCGTACAGATACGCAGTATTTT; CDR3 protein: CASSPGLRTDTQYF
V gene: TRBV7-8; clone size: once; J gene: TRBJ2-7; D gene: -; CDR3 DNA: TGTGCCAGCAGCTTAAGCTGGGACGAGCAGTACTTC; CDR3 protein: CASSLSWDEQYF
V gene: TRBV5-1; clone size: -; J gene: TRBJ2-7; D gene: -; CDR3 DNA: TGCGCCAGCAGTTCGCTCTTCGGACGGGGGGCCCCGTACGAGCAGTACTTC; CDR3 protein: CASSSLFGRGAPYEQYF
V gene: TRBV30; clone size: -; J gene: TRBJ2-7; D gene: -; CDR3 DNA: TGTGCCTGGAGGCTCCCGGGGGCGCTCTACGAGCAGTACTTC; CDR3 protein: CAWRLPGALYEQYF
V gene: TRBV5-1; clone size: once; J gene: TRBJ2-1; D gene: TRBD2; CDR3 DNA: TGCGCCAGCAGCTTGGTCGGCACTAGCGGGAGAATGTTCTCCTACAATGAGCAGTTCTTC; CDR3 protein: CASSLVGTSGRMFSYNEQFF
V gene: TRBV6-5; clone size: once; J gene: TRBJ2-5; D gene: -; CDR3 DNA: TGTGCCAGCAGTTATTTGGCGGGGATGGAGACCCAGTACTTC; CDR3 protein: CASSYLAGMETQYF
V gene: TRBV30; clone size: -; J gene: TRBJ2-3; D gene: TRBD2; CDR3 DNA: TGTGCCTGGCAAAGACTAGCGGGAGGGGCAGATACGCAGTATTTT; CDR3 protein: CAWQRLAGGADTQYF
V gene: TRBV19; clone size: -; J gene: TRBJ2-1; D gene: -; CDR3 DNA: TGTGCCAGTAGTATGGCGGGACAGCCGCGCCAAAGCTCCTACAATGAGCAGTTCTTC; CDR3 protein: CASSMAGQPRQSSYNEQFF
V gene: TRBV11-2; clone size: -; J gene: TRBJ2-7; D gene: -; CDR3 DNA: TGTGCCAGCAGCTTAGGCCACGCGGGCTACGAGCAGTACTTC; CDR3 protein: CASSLGHAGYEQYF
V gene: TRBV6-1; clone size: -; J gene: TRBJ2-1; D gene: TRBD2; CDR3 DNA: TGTGCCAGCAGTGAAGCCTTACTAGCGGGAGTACAATTCAATGAGCAGTTCTTC; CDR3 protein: CASSEALLAGVQFNEQFF
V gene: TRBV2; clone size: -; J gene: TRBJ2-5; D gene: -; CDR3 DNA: TGTGCCAGAGATAGACCGAACCAAGAGACCCAGTACTTC; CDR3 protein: CARDRPNQETQYF
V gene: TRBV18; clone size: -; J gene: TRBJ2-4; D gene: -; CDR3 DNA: TGTGCCAGCTCACCACTCGTTGGGGGGTCCGGGAAAAACATTCAGTACTTC; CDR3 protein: CASSPLVGGSGKNIQYF
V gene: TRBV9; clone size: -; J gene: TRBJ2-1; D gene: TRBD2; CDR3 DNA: TGTGCCAGCAGCGTAGCACTAGCGGCATCTAATTCCTACAATGAGCAGTTCTTC; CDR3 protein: CASSVALAASNSYNEQFF
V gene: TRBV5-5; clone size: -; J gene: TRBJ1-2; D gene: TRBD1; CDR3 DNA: TGTGCCAGCAGCGGACAGGGAGGGAACTATGGCTACACCTTC; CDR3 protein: CASSGQGGNYGYTF
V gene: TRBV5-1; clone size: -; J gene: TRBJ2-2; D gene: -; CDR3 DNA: TGCGCCAGCAGCTTGGCGCAGGCGATTAACACCGGGGAGCTGTTTTTT; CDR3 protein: CASSLAQAINTGELFF
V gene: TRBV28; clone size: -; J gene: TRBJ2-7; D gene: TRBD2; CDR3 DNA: TGTGCCAGCAGTAAAATAGCGGGAGGGCCAAACGAGCAGTACTTC; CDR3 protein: CASSKIAGGPNEQYF
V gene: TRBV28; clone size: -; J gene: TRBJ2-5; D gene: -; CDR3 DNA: TGTGCCAGCAGTTCCAACAGGGACCCCCGCAGAGAGACCCAGTACTTC; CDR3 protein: CASSSNRDPRRETQYF
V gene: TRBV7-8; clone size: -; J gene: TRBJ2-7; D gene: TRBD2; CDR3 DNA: TGTGCCAGCAGCTTGCGGGAGAGCTCCTACGAGCAGTACTTC; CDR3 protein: CASSLRESSYEQYF
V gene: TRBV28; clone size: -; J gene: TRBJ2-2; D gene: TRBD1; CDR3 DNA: TGTGCCAGCAGTTTAAATAACAGGGGAAGGGGCGGGGAGCTGTTTTTT; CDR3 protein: CASSLNNRGRGGELFF
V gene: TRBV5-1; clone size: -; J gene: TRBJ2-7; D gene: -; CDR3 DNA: TGCGCCAGCAGGAGTTTGGTCTCGTACGAGCAGTACTTC; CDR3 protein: CASRSLVSYEQYF
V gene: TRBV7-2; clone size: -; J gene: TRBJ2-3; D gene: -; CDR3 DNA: TGTGCCAGCAGCACCCTCCGGAGCACAGATACGCAGTATTTT; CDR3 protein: CASSTLRSTDTQYF
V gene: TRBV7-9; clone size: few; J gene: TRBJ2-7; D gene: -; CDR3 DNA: TGTGCCAGCAGCGCGGAGAACAGGGAGCAGTACTTC; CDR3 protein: CASSAENREQYF
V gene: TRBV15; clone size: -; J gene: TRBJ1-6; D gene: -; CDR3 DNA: TGTGCCACCAGCAGCGGTGGGGGTCTTAATTCACCCCTCCACTTT; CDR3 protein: CATSSGGGLNSPLHF
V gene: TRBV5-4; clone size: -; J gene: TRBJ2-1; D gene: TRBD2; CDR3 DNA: TGTGCCAGCAGCAGAACCGTAGCGGGAGGTAAATACAATGAGCAGTTCTTC; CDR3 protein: CASSRTVAGGKYNEQFF
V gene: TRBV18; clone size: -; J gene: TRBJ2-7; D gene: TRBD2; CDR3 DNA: TGTGCCAGCTCATCGGGACTAGCGGTGGCCTACGAGCAGTACTTC; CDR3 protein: CASSSGLAVAYEQYF
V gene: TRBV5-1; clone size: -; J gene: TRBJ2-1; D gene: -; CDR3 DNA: TGCGCCAGCAGCCCCGGGACCCGAAAGGGGAATGAGCAGTTCTTC; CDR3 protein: CASSPGTRKGNEQFF
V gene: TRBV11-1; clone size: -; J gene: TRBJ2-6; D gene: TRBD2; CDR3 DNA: TGTGCCAGCAGCCTTGGGGGGGCTGGGGCCAACGTCCTGACTTTC; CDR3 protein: CASSLGGAGANVLTF
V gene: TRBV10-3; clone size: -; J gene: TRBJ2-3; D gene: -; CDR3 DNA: TGTGCCATCAAATCAGCAGACACAGATACGCAGTATTTT; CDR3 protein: CAIKSADTDTQYF
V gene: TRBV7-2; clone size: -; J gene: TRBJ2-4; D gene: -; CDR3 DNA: TGTGCCAGCAGCAATAGCGGAAAAGGCAAAAACATTCAGTACTTC; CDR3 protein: CASSNSGKGKNIQYF
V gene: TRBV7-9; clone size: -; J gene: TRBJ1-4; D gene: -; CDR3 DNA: TGTGCCAGCAGCTTGGACACGGAGGGAAAACTGTTTTTT; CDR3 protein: CASSLDTEGKLFF
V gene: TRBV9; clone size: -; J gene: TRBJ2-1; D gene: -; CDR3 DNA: TGTGCCAGCAGCGCCCCCCGCGGAGACAATGAGCAGTTCTTC; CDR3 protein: CASSAPRGDNEQFF
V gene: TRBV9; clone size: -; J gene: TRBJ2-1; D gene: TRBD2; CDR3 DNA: TGTGCCAGCAGCGAAGCGGGGAGCTCCTACAATGAGCAGTTCTTC; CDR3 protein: CASSEAGSSYNEQFF
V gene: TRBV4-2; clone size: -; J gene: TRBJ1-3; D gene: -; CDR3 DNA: TGTGCCAGCAGCCAAGAAAGGCGGGTCTCTGGAAACACCATATATTTT; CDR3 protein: CASSQERRVSGNTIYF
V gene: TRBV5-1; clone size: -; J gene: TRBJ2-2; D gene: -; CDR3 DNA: TGCGCCAGCAGCCATCTCGGGGGCCCCACCGGGGAGCTGTTTTTT; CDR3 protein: CASSHLGGPTGELFF
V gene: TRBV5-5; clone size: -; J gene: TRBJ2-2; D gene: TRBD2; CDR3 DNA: TGTGCCAGCAGCCTCCTGCCGGGACTAGCGGCTGGGGAGCTGTTTTTT; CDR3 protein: CASSLLPGLAAGELFF
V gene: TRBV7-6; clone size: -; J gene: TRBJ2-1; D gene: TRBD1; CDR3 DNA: TGTGCCAGCAGCTTCACAGGGGGGAGGACCTACAATGAGCAGTTCTTC; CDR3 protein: CASSFTGGRTYNEQFF
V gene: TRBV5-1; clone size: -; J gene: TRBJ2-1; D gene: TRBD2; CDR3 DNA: TGCGCCAGCAGCTCCGGGACTACCTACAATGAGCAGTTCTTC; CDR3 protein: CASSSGTTYNEQFF
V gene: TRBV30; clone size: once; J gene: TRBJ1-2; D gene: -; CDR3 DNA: TGTGCCTGGAGTGTACAGCCAGGGAAAGTCTACACCTTC; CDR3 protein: CAWSVQPGKVYTF
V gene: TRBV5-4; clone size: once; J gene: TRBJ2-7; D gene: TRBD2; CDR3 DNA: TGTGCCAGCCGGAGAGCGGGATTCGAGGAGCAGTACTTC; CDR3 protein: CASRRAGFEEQYF